This T cell receptor (beta chain) was identified in a study of shared clonotypes between healthy human individuals. The assay was immunoSEQ multiplex PCR, and TCRdb's table has in-frame clones only and misses some. The sample shows over 2 million clones, 92% of them seen only once. The V and J ends lost 1 base and 0 bases respectively, with 5 bases between them. The germline CDR1 and CDR2 sequences are SGHTA and FQGTGA. This CDR3 contains 14 residues. J is TRBJ2-3 and V is TRBV7-3; D not resolved. The receptor's source is a man younger than 35 in good health. Some clones in this sample may be carry-over from other donors' samples. The sample taken for sequencing was naive CD4+ T cells from PBMCs. Subset of the sample: CD45RA+ positively selected. DNA of the CDR3: TGTGCCAGCAGCTTAAAGCTAAGCACAGATACGCAGTATTTT. Protein product: CASSLKLSTDTQYF.